The T cell receptor beta chain described here comes from a study of blood T cell repertoires in COVID-19. Study summary: T cells, B-cell-depleted T cells, or PBMCs provided the cDNA or gDNA that served as material.

CDR3 length: 15 amino acids. Germline V lookup: CDR1 SNHLY, CDR2 FYNNEI. V was pared by 1 base and J by 3 bases, with 10 bases between. Assay: immunoSEQ multiplex PCR; the TCRdb copy retains only in-frame clones and omits some. The top ten hold approximately 12% of the sample, which has tens of thousands of clones, approximately 80% seen once. This sequence originates from a man older than 75 with acute or convalescent COVID-19. This chain links TRBV2 with TRBJ1-5; D unresolved. Input material: peripheral blood. The CDR3 here is CASSEGRSFNQPQHF. The CDR3 DNA is TGTGCCAGCAGTGAAGGCCGGAGCTTCAATCAGCCCCAGCATTTT. The full variable domain, completed using reference TRBV2 and TRBJ1-5, is EPEVTQTPSHQVTQMGQEVILRCVPISNHLYFYWYRQILGQKVEFLVSFYNNEISEKSEIFDDQFSVERPDGSNFTLKIRSTKLEDSAMYFCASSEGRSFNQPQHFGDGTRLSIL.